The present T cell receptor beta chain was sequenced within a study of blood T cell repertoires in COVID-19. Study in general: COVID-19 samples, acute and convalescent, were from the United States, Italy and Spain. PBMCs, B-cell-depleted T cells, or T cells were the source of the cDNA or gDNA that made up the material.

Original processing notes: Amplifying reference gene primers gave estimates of nucleated cell counts. Only in-frame clones appear in the TCRdb table, and some are missing; sequencing was by immunoSEQ multiplex PCR. Clone size and V and J calls were adopted from that table, with D and trimming inferred from the DNA. The top ten clones hold approximately 3.7% of a sample with tens of thousands of clones, 94% of them seen once. Sequencing used peripheral blood. The origin of this receptor is a human donor with active COVID-19. The donor label of this sample is uncertain.

CDR3 in amino acids: CASRALAGDSYNEQFF. CDR3 coding DNA: TGCGCCAGCAGGGCCCTAGCGGGAGATTCTTACAATGAGCAGTTCTTC. The genes are TRBV5-1 and TRBJ2-1, with TRBD2 matching 10 bases. Germline CDR1 reads SGHRS; CDR2 reads YFSETQ. The CDR3 has 16 amino acids. V trimming: 5 bases; J trimming: 4 bases; junction bases outside the gene matches: 9.